Given below is one T cell receptor beta chain in context. This CDR3 region has 15 residues. The V gene's germline CDR1 is SGHTA and CDR2 FQGNSA. Trimming removed 5 bases from V and 2 bases from J, with 15 bases in between. Combining a sample-barcoded 5' primer with a J-beta primer mix, a second PCR ran for about 7 to 11 cycles. One entry per CDR3 protein results from TCRdb running MiXCR on the 5' RACE reads. The sample carries hundreds of thousands of distinct CDR3 sequences, around 45% recorded once. This sample is drawn from a study of blood T cells in healthy people across ages. The clonotype comes from a woman aged 55-69 years in good health. The specimen was blood. This chain joins TRBV7-2 and TRBJ1-2; D is unclear. CDR3 in DNA: TGTGCCAGCAGCGCCCGGCCCCAGGAGAACTATGGCTACACCTTC. This translates into CASSARPQENYGYTF.